The 29 T cell receptor beta chains given below trace back to one sample, sequenced in a study of cytomegalovirus exposure and HLA in healthy donors (TCRdb year 2017). The library was prepared using the immunoSEQ multiplex PCR assay. The multiplex PCR relied on a mix of 60 forward primers for TCR Vbeta segments and 13 reverse primers for TCR Jbeta segments. TCRdb stores this immuneACCESS table with in-frame sequences only. Part of the clones is absent; in the studies checked, under half of the shortfall reflects unresolved V genes, and no reason is known for the rest. Present in this sample are about 200,000 clones, roughly 80% of which were seen just once. Approximately 0.4% of the sample lies in the top ten. Sequencing input: PBMCs. These receptors all come from a male donor in good health and CMV-seropositive.

The table lists this clone with a few counts. The rearrangement uses TRBV14 and TRBJ1-1, with D possibly being TRBD1 (6 bases). The CDR3 is 14 amino acids. Germline assignment: CDR1 SGHDN and CDR2 FVKESK. Trimming pared 1 base from V and 4 bases from J, leaving 10 bases between. The CDR3 coding sequence is TGTGCCAGCAGCCAAGTAGACAGGCCCACTGAAGCTTTCTTT. Protein sequence: CASSQVDRPTEAFF.

With regard to this clone: Different DNA sequences within this sample yield the same CDR3. The CDR3 DNA reads TGTGCCAGCAGTGAGGCTCGTCTAGCGGGAGGCGAGCAGTACTTC. Translated, it gives CASSEARLAGGEQYF. The chain combines TRBV2 with TRBJ2-7; 11 nucleotides align to TRBD2. Germline V gives CDR1 SNHLY, CDR2 FYNNEI. This CDR3 is 15 amino acids long. The V gene end was trimmed by 3 bases and the J gene end by 6 bases; junction bases not matched to a gene: 7.

The chain employs TRBV4-2 and TRBJ2-3; maybe TRBD2 (5 bases). V was cut by 7 bases and J by 0 bases, with 14 bases left in between. CDR3 size: 15 residues. The V gene's germline CDR1 is LGHNA and CDR2 YNFKEQ. CDR3 coding DNA: TGTGCCAGCACCCCAAGTGGCGGGAGCACAGATACGCAGTATTTT. Translation gives CASTPSGGSTDTQYF.

This clone has just a few counts. The rearrangement joins TRBV12-5 to TRBJ1-1; no reliable D call. The V and J ends lost 1 base and 5 bases respectively, with 8 bases between them. The germline V gene has CDR1 LGHNT and CDR2 FRNRAP. The CDR3 sequence is 13 residues long. The CDR3 loop reads CASGLGLGTEAFF. DNA for the CDR3: TGTGCTAGTGGTTTGGGGCTCGGGACTGAAGCTTTCTTT.

V gene TRBV6-5 combines with J gene TRBJ2-7, with 7 bases that match TRBD2. V lost 8 bases and J lost 6; bases outside the gene matches: 10. CDR3 length: 13 residues. Germline CDR1 is MNHEY and CDR2 is SVGAGI. CDR3 DNA sequence: TGTGCCAGCTTGGGGTGGGGGGGTCTCGAGCAGTACTTC. It yields the protein CASLGWGGLEQYF.

The count of this clone is one. A junction end diverges from the germline sequence, so it may reflect a read error. This chain links TRBV7-9 with TRBJ2-1, with no clear D. Germline CDR1 and CDR2: SEHNR and FQNEAQ (reference sequence). The CDR3 spans 14 residues. CDR3 DNA: TGTTCCAGCAGCTTGTCTTACGGGTACAATGAGCAGTTCTTC. This gives the protein CSSSLSYGYNEQFF.

This clone showed up just once. The J gene is TRBJ2-2, the V gene TRBV9; 8 bases are a match to TRBD1. Germline assignment: CDR1 SGDLS and CDR2 YYNGEE. The V and J ends lost 3 bases and 6 bases, in that order; junction bases with no gene match: 19. The CDR3 runs to 19 residues. The DNA for the CDR3 is TGTGCCAGCAGCGCTTCTCGCCAGGTGACAGGGGTTTCCCCCGGGGAGCTGTTTTTT. Its protein product is CASSASRQVTGVSPGELFF.

The genes are TRBV27 and TRBJ2-1; 11 bases are a match to TRBD2. CDR1 and CDR2 from the germline V gene are MNHEY and SMNVEV (reference sequence). Trimming cost V 8 bases and J 10 bases; bases outside gene matches: 25. This CDR3 has 19 amino acids. CDR3 loop: CASSRKKDSLAGGLQEQFF. CDR3 nucleotide sequence: TGTGCCAGCTCGCGAAAAAAAGACAGCTTAGCGGGAGGGCTACAGGAGCAGTTCTTC.

V gene TRBV19 combines with J gene TRBJ1-1, with D possibly TRBD1 on 6 matching bases. The germline CDR1 and CDR2 sequences are LNHDA and SQIVND (reference sequence). The V gene lost 3 bases and the J gene lost 5 bases, with 13 bases spanning the gap. This CDR3 is 14 amino acids long. The CDR3 region has the DNA TGTGCCAGTAGTATGATGGACAGAGAGACTGAAGCTTTCTTT. Translation gives CASSMMDRETEAFF.

CDR3 bases: TGCGCCAGCAGTCAATCTGGCAGGCGTTTCCTACATAGCAATCAGCCCCAGCATTTT. It is translated as CASSQSGRRFLHSNQPQHF. The V gene is TRBV23-1, the J gene TRBJ1-5, with D hard to call. TRBV23-1 is assigned to the ORF class and has an uncertain function. V shed 0 bases and J shed 0 bases, with 18 bases lying between them. The CDR3 is made up of 19 amino acids.

The V and J genes are TRBV7-2 and TRBJ1-5; possible D gene TRBD1, 5 bases. This CDR3 comprises 13 residues. Germline-derived CDR1 and CDR2 are SGHTA and FQGNSA. Deletions cut 2 bases from V and 10 bases from J, with 12 bases between. DNA for the CDR3: TGTGCCAGCAGCTTATTGGGCAGGGATCCCCAGCATTTT. As protein: CASSLLGRDPQHF.

Regarding this clone: Other nucleotide sequences in the sample specify the same CDR3. The chain uses TRBV27 and TRBJ2-7; tentative D call: TRBD1 (5 bases). Germline V gene sequence: CDR1 MNHEY, CDR2 SMNVEV (reference sequence). This CDR3 is built from 18 residues. V was pared by 0 bases and J by 3 bases, with 21 bases between. The CDR3 region has the DNA TGTGCCAGCAGTTTATCGGCCCCCAGGGCAGGGCAAAACTACGAGCAGTACTTC. It yields the protein CASSLSAPRAGQNYEQYF.

CDR3 in amino acids: CASSMSAGTYNEQFF. Written as DNA, the CDR3 is TGTGCCAGTAGTATGTCAGCGGGAACCTACAATGAGCAGTTCTTC. J is TRBJ2-1 and V is TRBV19, with 7 bases identical to TRBD2. Trimming cost V 3 bases and J 2 bases; bases outside gene matches: 4. The germline V gene has CDR1 LNHDA and CDR2 SQIVND (reference sequence). The CDR3 runs 15 residues.

This chain links TRBV7-9 with TRBJ2-3; 7 bases fit TRBD1. Unmatched junction bases numbered 5, after V lost 5 bases and J lost 0 bases. CDR1 and CDR2 from the germline V gene are SEHNR and FQNEAQ (reference sequence). The CDR3 is made up of 15 amino acids. The CDR3 here is CASSRDRSSTDTQYF. The CDR3 DNA is TGTGCCAGCAGCCGGGACAGATCTAGCACAGATACGCAGTATTTT.

The rearrangement joins TRBV11-2 to TRBJ2-3; D remains unclear. CDR1 is SGHAT and CDR2 is FQNNGV in the germline V gene. CDR3 length: 14 residues. V was pared by 0 bases and J by 2 bases, with 6 bases between. The CDR3 reads CASSLERSTDTQYF. The CDR3 coding sequence is TGTGCCAGCAGCTTAGAGAGGTCCACAGATACGCAGTATTTT.

J is TRBJ2-1 and V is TRBV25-1; 12 bases line up with TRBD2. This CDR3 region has 16 residues. In germline, CDR1 is MGHDK, CDR2 SYGVNS. The junction had 9 bases not matched to a gene; V was cut back by 4 bases and J by 8 bases. CDR3 nucleotide sequence: TGTGCCAGCAGTGGTGTGGCTAGCGGGAGGGCCGATGAGCAGTTCTTC. Its translation is CASSGVASGRADEQFF.

This rearrangement joins TRBV5-1 to TRBJ2-2; TRBD2 might be the D (6 bases). The CDR3 covers 14 residues. The V end was cut by 7 bases, the J end by 6 bases, with 16 bases between. Germline assignment: CDR1 SGHRS and CDR2 YFSETQ. The CDR3 protein is CASLDGSRAGELFF. CDR3 in DNA: TGCGCCAGCTTGGACGGGAGTAGGGCCGGGGAGCTGTTTTTT.

For the CDR3, the DNA is TGTGCCAGCAGTTACACGCCGGGACAGGGTCGGGGGACCCAGTACTTC. Amino acid sequence: CASSYTPGQGRGTQYF. The J gene is TRBJ2-5, the V gene TRBV6-5; 9 bases agree with TRBD1. The germline CDR1 and CDR2 sequences are MNHEY and SVGAGI. CDR3 size: 16 residues. V was clipped by 2 bases and J by 7 bases; unmatched bases: 11.

In this sample, this clone turned up once. V and J are TRBV27 and TRBJ2-1; TRBD2 might be the D (6 bases). The V and J ends lost 5 bases and 4 bases respectively, with 15 bases between them. Germline V lookup: CDR1 MNHEY, CDR2 SMNVEV (reference sequence). The CDR3 is made up of 15 amino acids. The CDR3, as DNA: TGTGCCAGCAGTCACGGGCGGGGACTGTACAATGAGCAGTTCTTC. Translated: CASSHGRGLYNEQFF.

This chain links TRBV6-5 with TRBJ1-2; D perhaps matches TRBD1 (5 bases). Germline V gives CDR1 MNHEY, CDR2 SVGAGI. V lost 6 bases to trimming and J lost 3 bases, with 14 bases between them. This CDR3 has 14 residues. CDR3 sequence (DNA): TGTGCCAGCAGCGAGTCGGGGGAGGACTATGGCTACACCTTC. Translation gives CASSESGEDYGYTF.

The rearrangement joins TRBV28 to TRBJ1-3, with 8 bases fitting TRBD1. The CDR3 has 14 amino acids. V was clipped by 6 bases and J by 4 bases; unmatched bases: 5. Germline CDR1 and CDR2: MDHEN and SYDVKM. CDR3 protein: CASSPQGAGNTIYF. CDR3 DNA: TGTGCCAGCAGCCCTCAGGGGGCAGGAAACACCATATATTTT. Using reference TRBV28 and TRBJ1-3 for the parts outside the CDR3, the full variable domain is DVKVTQSSRYLVKRTGEKVFLECVQDMDHENMFWYRQDPGLGLRLIYFSYDVKMKEKGDIPEGYSVSREKKERFSLILESASTNQTSMYLCASSPQGAGNTIYFGEGSWLTVV.

The chain uses TRBV20-1 and TRBJ2-1, with D perhaps matching TRBD2 (5 bases). From germline, CDR1 is DFQATT and CDR2 SNEGSKA (reference sequence). The CDR3 runs 11 residues. V lost 1 base and J lost 10, with 8 bases in between. As DNA, the CDR3 is TGCAGTGCTAGAGTCCGGAGGGAGCAGTTCTTC. Its translation: CSARVRREQFF.

V usage is TRBV6-5 and J usage is TRBJ2-3, with TRBD1 identical over 7 bases. The CDR3 has 15 amino acids. With 6 bases clipped from V and 6 bases from J, the junction kept 12 bases outside the gene matches. Germline V lookup: CDR1 MNHEY, CDR2 SVGAGI. This CDR3 is CASSTTGAQRDTQYF. The CDR3, as DNA: TGTGCCAGCAGCACCACAGGGGCCCAGCGGGATACGCAGTATTTT.

The chain couples TRBV9 to TRBJ2-1; D is possibly TRBD1 (6 bases). V shed 2 bases and J shed 5 bases, with 8 bases lying between them. CDR1 is SGDLS, CDR2 YYNGEE, per germline. CDR3 size: 13 residues. The CDR3: CASSVSGDNEQFF. The CDR3 DNA sequence: TGTGCCAGCAGCGTTTCAGGGGACAATGAGCAGTTCTTC. Drawing the rest from reference TRBV9 and TRBJ2-1, the complete variable domain is DSGVTQTPKHLITATGQRVTLRCSPRSGDLSVYWYQQSLDQGLQFLIQYYNGEERAKGNILERFSAQQFPDLHSELNLSSLELGDSALYFCASSVSGDNEQFFGPGTRLTVL.

This chain connects TRBV10-3 to TRBJ2-1, with TRBD1 matching over 8 bases. V lost 10 bases to trimming and J lost 3 bases; unmatched junction nucleotides: 8. In germline, CDR1 is ENHRY, CDR2 SYGVKD. The length of the CDR3 is 14 residues. The CDR3 loop reads CANADGTGYNEQFF. DNA for the CDR3: TGTGCCAACGCAGACGGGACAGGCTACAATGAGCAGTTCTTC.

Notes on this clone: One end of the junction is discordant with germline, which a read error may explain. The chain employs TRBV18 and TRBJ1-4; tentatively, D is TRBD1 (6 bases). The CDR3 loop spans 15 amino acids. The germline V gene has CDR1 KGHSH and CDR2 LQKENI. DNA for the CDR3: TGTGCCAGCTCGCCACTAGGGGGACCCAATGAAAAACTGTTTTTT. It codes for CASSPLGGPNEKLFF.

This chain joins TRBV11-1 and TRBJ1-2; maybe TRBD1 (5 bases). Germline loops: CDR1 SGHAT, CDR2 FQDESV (reference sequence). Trimming removed 4 bases from V and 2 bases from J, with 14 bases in between. This CDR3 region has 15 residues. CDR3 residues: CASSSTSDSNYGYTF. The CDR3 DNA reads as TGTGCCAGCAGCTCCACCTCCGACAGCAACTATGGCTACACCTTC.

This chain uses TRBV4-2 with TRBJ2-7, with D tentatively TRBD2 (5 bases). In germline, CDR1 is LGHNA, CDR2 YNFKEQ. The CDR3 sequence is 15 residues long. V gave up 3 bases and J gave up 3 bases, with 15 bases separating them. In nucleotides, the CDR3 is TGTGCCAGCAGCCACGACTACGGGGAGAACTACGAGCAGTACTTC. It encodes CASSHDYGENYEQYF.

This rearrangement joins TRBV6-5 to TRBJ2-5; D gene ambiguous. The J call may be incorrect, as the DNA end agrees better with TRBJ2-7. Looked up from germline, CDR1 is MNHEY and CDR2 is SVGAGI. This CDR3 comprises 14 residues. DNA of the CDR3: TGTGCCAGCAGTTACTCGGCAGACACCTACGAGCAGTACTTC. Translating it yields CASSYSADTYEQYF.